These T cell receptor beta chains were read from a single sample in a study of T cell repertoires in cytomegalovirus infection. TCRdb recomputed calls from the reads with MiXCR, one row per CDR3 protein. This table holds hundreds of thousands of distinct CDR3 sequences, 35% to 45% found once. The source material was PBMCs. The receptors stem from a human donor in good health (CMV status not recorded). Some clones in this sample may be carry-over from other donors' samples. CDR3s include the opening cysteine and the closing phenylalanine or tryptophan. Each record gives: clone size, J gene, V gene, CDR3 protein. Some rows mark clone size as missing; the rest say once, few, many or name a class of expanded clone.

many,TRBJ1-1,TRBV7-2,CASSLVETNTEAFF
.,TRBJ1-5,TRBV20-1,CSAIYGTGNRPQHF
many,TRBJ1-1,TRBV19,CASRTGGTEAFF
.,TRBJ1-4,TRBV15,CATSSGQGRNLAKLFF
.,TRBJ1-3,TRBV28,CASSRRTGPTANTIYF
few,TRBJ2-1,TRBV7-6,CASSLDAVAGISYNEQFF
few,TRBJ1-6,TRBV6-6,CASSYSQGVNSPLHF
few,TRBJ1-1,TRBV5-1,CASGQENTEAFF
few,TRBJ1-3,TRBV4-1,CASSFDRFGGNTIYF
few,TRBJ2-2,TRBV6-1,CASSPGLRNTGELFF
.,TRBJ2-2,TRBV7-9,CASSRDRGNHHPTQNTGELFF
many,TRBJ2-7,TRBV7-2,CASSLGTGQQYF
.,TRBJ2-2,TRBV28,CASSSGLLNTGELFF
.,TRBJ2-4,TRBV6-1,CASSFSGQGAPEYF
few,TRBJ1-2,TRBV7-8,CASRLYRDPSNYGYTF
few,TRBJ1-1,TRBV28,CASRKQFEAFF
.,TRBJ2-5,TRBV12-3/TRBV12-4,CASNQGPVETQYF
.,TRBJ2-2,TRBV5-1,CASSLGLASGELFF
.,TRBJ1-3,TRBV19,CASSLGQGVGNTIYF
few,TRBJ1-6,TRBV19,CASSPGGSNSPLHF
.,TRBJ2-1,TRBV5-1,CASSLRSGTSGSNEQFF
.,TRBJ2-7,TRBV28,CTSSPDSYEQYF
few,TRBJ2-1,TRBV12-3/TRBV12-4,CASTPFLGTPRYNEQFF
many,TRBJ1-1,TRBV7-2,CASSLGGQAFF
.,TRBJ1-1,TRBV27,CASSFLGFEAFF
.,TRBJ1-4,TRBV5-3,CASSTDLREKLFF
few,TRBJ2-7,TRBV19,CASSIGGLTYEQYF
.,TRBJ1-1,TRBV19,CATGTSSTEAFF
.,TRBJ2-1,TRBV11-2,CASSLVPRLERESRDEQFF
few,TRBJ1-5,TRBV11-2,CASSFSNVLDRYLSNQPQHF
.,TRBJ2-5,TRBV4-3,CASRHPQETQYF
.,TRBJ2-2,TRBV19,CASRLAGPNTGELFF
.,TRBJ1-2,TRBV28,CASMATYGYTF
few,TRBJ2-4,TRBV29-1,CSVVGDIQYF
.,TRBJ2-7,TRBV6-1,CASSDSYFPTMTGTYEQYF
few,TRBJ2-1,TRBV12-3/TRBV12-4,CASSTLGGRGRYNEQFF
.,TRBJ1-6,TRBV20-1,CSARERGSSYNSPLHF
few,TRBJ1-2,TRBV12-3/TRBV12-4,CASSLVTSDGYTF
.,TRBJ1-2,TRBV28,CASRGLPGASNYGYTF
.,TRBJ1-6,TRBV7-8,CASSSLSHDNSPLHF
few,TRBJ2-7,TRBV6-1,CATSQSSYEQYF
few,TRBJ2-2,TRBV19,CASRSSPAGTGELFF
.,TRBJ2-3,TRBV24-1,CATSDRGRPDTQYF
.,TRBJ1-1,TRBV6-4,CASRNRGQAFF
.,TRBJ2-5,TRBV28,CTSSTRGQETQYF
.,TRBJ1-6,TRBV5-6,CASSLATGGAYNSPLHF
.,TRBJ2-1,TRBV28,CATSVIWGEQFF
.,TRBJ1-2,TRBV29-1,CSVTPGRDGYTF
.,TRBJ1-2,TRBV5-6,CASSLEFYGYTF
.,TRBJ2-1,TRBV12-3/TRBV12-4,CASSGDSLRNEQFF
.,TRBJ2-1,TRBV5-1,CASSLTVAPLFHEQFF
few,TRBJ1-1,TRBV30,CAWRSQGNTEAFF
.,TRBJ2-7,TRBV25-1,CASTPKGGGNYEQYF
.,TRBJ1-2,TRBV2,CASSDRAALYYGYTF
many,TRBJ2-1,TRBV10-3,CAISEWLATSSYNEQFF
many,TRBJ2-7,TRBV28,CASRIQGYEQYF
few,TRBJ1-4,TRBV29-1,CSAGSSAEKLFF
.,TRBJ2-1,TRBV15,CATSTVSGLAGLANEQFF
many,TRBJ1-1,TRBV7-2,CASSPGPGRGNTEAFF